This T cell receptor beta chain derives from a study of radiation and T cells in renal cell carcinoma. Sequencing used immunoSEQ multiplex PCR; TCRdb keeps in-frame clones, though not all of them. The data hold about 150,000 clones, with 88% observed a single time. There are 13 residues in the CDR3. Trimming removed 6 bases at V and 4 bases at J, with 10 bases between. The V gene's germline CDR1 is MNHEY and CDR2 SVGAGI. Sample time point: baseline pretreatment blood. Specified treatment: 15 Gy SBRT to primary tumor, nephrectomy 4 weeks later. After SBRT, blood was collected at 2 and 4 weeks, plus baseline. The patient's renal cell carcinoma had clear cell pathology. Study-wide results and limits: Top tumor clonotypes rose in blood 2 weeks post-radiation, then contracted. Pretreatment tumor biopsies were lacking, so baseline clonotypes are unknown.

About this clone: As yet, its antigen is unknown.

The source of this sequence is a woman aged 65 to 85 with renal cell carcinoma. The input for sequencing was blood, taken from a patient whose treatment included radiotherapy and nephrectomy. The chain is built from TRBV6-5 and TRBJ1-5; no clear D gene. CDR3 amino acids: CASSLYGNQPQHF. CDR3 in DNA: TGTGCCAGCAGCCTTTACGGGAATCAGCCCCAGCATTTT.